The 9 T cell receptor beta chains below come from one sample, sequenced in a study of tumor and adjacent non-tumor tissue in lung cancer. No cell sorting was done before RNA was extracted from the tissue. The library came from three nested PCR rounds adapted from ARM-PCR protocols. TCRdb ran MiXCR on the multiplex PCR reads and lists one entry per CDR3 protein. Of more than 95,000 distinct CDR3 sequences in the sample, over 65% were seen once. Sequencing was done on a sample of lung tumor tissue. The receptors originated from a young man with non-small cell lung cancer.

The chain couples TRBV24-1 to TRBJ2-1; D may be TRBD2 (6 bases). CDR3 length: 16 residues. Trimming shortened V by 0 bases and J by 5 bases, and 13 bases separated the two germline ends. The germline gives CDR1 KGHDR, CDR2 SFDVKD. The CDR3 DNA follows: TGTGCCACCAGTGATTTGCGGGGAGGCCTAAACAATGAGCAGTTCTTC. As protein: CATSDLRGGLNNEQFF.

This clonotype was recorded at least ten times. The chain recombines TRBV5-6 with TRBJ1-4, with D perhaps TRBD1 (5 bases). Trimming pared 0 bases from V and 7 bases from J, leaving 16 bases between. This CDR3 comprises 16 residues. The V gene's germline CDR1 is SGHDT and CDR2 YYEEEE. CDR3 DNA sequence: TGTGCCAGCAGCTTGGACCTCGGGGCCGACTCTGAAAAACTGTTTTTT. Translating it yields CASSLDLGADSEKLFF.

This clonotype was counted once. One base away lies a much larger clone, so this may be a sequencing read error. The chain couples TRBV29-1 to TRBJ2-1; 8 bases are a match to TRBD2. V dropped 0 bases and J dropped 10; count of bases not matched to a gene: 8. The germline V gene has CDR1 SQVTM and CDR2 ANQGSEA. The CDR3 length is 14 residues. CDR3 coding DNA: TGCAGCGTTGAAGAGAGTAGCGGGGTGGGAGAGCAGTTCTTC. Translating gives CSVEESSGVGEQFF.

Comment on this clonotype: A much larger clone differs from this one at a single base, so this may be a read error. The rearrangement links TRBV20-1 to TRBJ1-2; no firm D call. Per the germline V gene, CDR1 is DFQATT and CDR2 is SNEGSKA (reference sequence). The CDR3 covers 10 residues. The CDR3 region has the DNA TGCAGTGCTAGGGTAGAAGGCTACAACTTC. Amino acids: CSARVEGYNF.

This clonotype was seen repeatedly, ten times or more. The rearrangement joins TRBV10-2 to TRBJ2-1, with 8 bases identical to TRBD2. Trimming took 1 base from V and 6 from J; bases not matched to a gene: 8. Germline V gene lookup returns CDR1 WSHSY and CDR2 SAAADI. The CDR3 extends over 16 amino acids. CDR3 coding DNA: TGCGCCAGCAGTGAGTGGTCCGGGAGGGCCGCCAATGAGCAGTTCTTC. Translation: CASSEWSGRAANEQFF.

V and J are TRBV30 and TRBJ2-2, with 8 bases identical to TRBD2. V lost 0 bases and J lost 5; bases outside the gene matches: 2. Germline assignment: CDR1 GTSNPN and CDR2 SVGIG (reference sequence). This CDR3 is 14 amino acids long. The DNA for the CDR3 is TGTGCCTGGAGTGTGAGCGGGGGAACCGGGGAGCTGTTTTTT. This codes for CAWSVSGGTGELFF.

J is TRBJ2-1 and V is TRBV20-1, with TRBD2 matching 10 bases. The CDR3 has 15 amino acids. The germline gives CDR1 DFQATT, CDR2 SNEGSKA (reference sequence). V lost 5 bases to trimming and J lost 11 bases; unmatched junction nucleotides: 15. DNA for the CDR3: TGCAGTGCTCTGACCGGGACTAGCGTTCTCCGTAAGCAGTTCTTC. It is translated as CSALTGTSVLRKQFF.

Concerning this clonotype itself: An end of the junction does not agree with germline; a read error may underlie this. The CDR3 region is CTSKLDRSYNEQFF. The CDR3 DNA reads TGCACCAGCAAATTGGACAGGTCGTACAATGAGCAGTTCTTC. The chain carries TRBV4-1 and TRBJ2-1, with TRBD1 identical over 7 bases. Germline V gene lookup returns CDR1 MGHRA and CDR2 YSYEKL. The CDR3 contains 14 residues.

On this clonotype itself: A junction end diverges from the germline sequence, so it may reflect a read error. The chain couples TRBV12-3 or TRBV12-4 to TRBJ1-1, with 8 bases fitting TRBD1. The CDR3 sequence is 14 residues long. The CDR3 DNA is TGTACCAGCAGGCCCAGGGGGCGGAAGACTAAAGCTTTCTTT. Protein product: CTSRPRGRKTKAFF.